This TCR beta chain came from a study of PD-1 blockade in classical Hodgkin lymphoma. The ends were cut back, 2 bases at V and 5 bases at J, with 16 bases in the middle. CDR1 is MRHNA and CDR2 is SNTAGT in the germline V gene. This CDR3 has 15 amino acids. Time point in this sample: cycle 4 day 1 (C4D1), after five to seven weeks of nivolumab. No patient escaped relapse after autologous stem cell transplantation, and brentuximab vedotin exposure varied. Measured with immunoSEQ multiplex PCR; TCRdb has only the in-frame clones, and not every one. The sample includes roughly 60,000 clones, roughly 92% of them seen just once.

This TCR was sampled from a human donor with classical Hodgkin lymphoma. The rearrangement joins TRBV6-4 to TRBJ2-7, with a possible D match to TRBD1 (7 bases). The specimen was peripheral blood mononuclear cells (PBMCs), collected before the fourth cycle of nivolumab. CDR3 protein: CASSDVRGVNDEQYF. The DNA of the CDR3 is TGTGCCAGCAGTGACGTCAGGGGGGTTAACGACGAGCAGTACTTC.